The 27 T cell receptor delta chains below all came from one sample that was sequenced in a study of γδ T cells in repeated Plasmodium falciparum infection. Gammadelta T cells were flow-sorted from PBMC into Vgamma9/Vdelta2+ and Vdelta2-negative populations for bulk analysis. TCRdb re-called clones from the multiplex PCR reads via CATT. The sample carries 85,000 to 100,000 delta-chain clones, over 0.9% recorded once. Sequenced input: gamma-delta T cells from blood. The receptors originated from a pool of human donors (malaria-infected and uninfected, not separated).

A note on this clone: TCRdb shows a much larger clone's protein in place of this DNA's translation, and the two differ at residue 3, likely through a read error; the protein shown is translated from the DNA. CDR3 bases: TGTGCTCCTGGGGAAATAGTTCTTCCTCCCGTTCTGGGGTACACCGATAAACTCATCTTT. Protein sequence: CAPGEIVLPPVLGYTDKLIF. The rearrangement uses TRDV1 and TRDJ1, with 8 bases lining up with TRDD1. TCRdb leaves out the J gene; it was filled in here by matching the DNA to germline. The V gene's germline CDR1 is TSWWSYY and CDR2 QGS. The CDR3 has 20 amino acids.

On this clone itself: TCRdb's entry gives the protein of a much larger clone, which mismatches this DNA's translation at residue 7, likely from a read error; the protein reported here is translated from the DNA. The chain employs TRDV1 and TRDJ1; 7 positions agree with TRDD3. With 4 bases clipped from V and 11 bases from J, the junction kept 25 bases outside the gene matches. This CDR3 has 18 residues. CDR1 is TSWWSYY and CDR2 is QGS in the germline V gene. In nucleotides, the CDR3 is TGTGCTCTTGGGGGACTTTCTACATTCAATCTGGGGGTTTTTGGCCTCATCTTT. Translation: CALGGLSTFNLGVFGLIF.

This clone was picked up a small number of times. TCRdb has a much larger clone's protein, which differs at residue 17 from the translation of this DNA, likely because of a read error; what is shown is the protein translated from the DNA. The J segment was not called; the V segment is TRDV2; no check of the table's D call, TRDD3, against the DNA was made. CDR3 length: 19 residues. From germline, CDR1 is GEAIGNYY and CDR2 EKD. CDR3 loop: CACDTAGALRAWDTRQTFF. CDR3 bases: TGTGCCTGTGACACCGCGGGGGCGTTGAGAGCCTGGGACACCCGACAGACGTTTTTC.

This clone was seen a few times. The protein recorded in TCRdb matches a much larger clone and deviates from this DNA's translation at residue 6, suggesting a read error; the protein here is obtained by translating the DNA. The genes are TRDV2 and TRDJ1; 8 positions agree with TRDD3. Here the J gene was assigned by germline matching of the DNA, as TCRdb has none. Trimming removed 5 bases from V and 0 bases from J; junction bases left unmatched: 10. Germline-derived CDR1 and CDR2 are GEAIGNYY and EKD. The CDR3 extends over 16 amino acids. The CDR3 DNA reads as TGTGCCTGTGTCAGTGCTGGGGGAGCGTACACCGATAAACTCATCTTT. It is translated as CACVSAGGAYTDKLIF.

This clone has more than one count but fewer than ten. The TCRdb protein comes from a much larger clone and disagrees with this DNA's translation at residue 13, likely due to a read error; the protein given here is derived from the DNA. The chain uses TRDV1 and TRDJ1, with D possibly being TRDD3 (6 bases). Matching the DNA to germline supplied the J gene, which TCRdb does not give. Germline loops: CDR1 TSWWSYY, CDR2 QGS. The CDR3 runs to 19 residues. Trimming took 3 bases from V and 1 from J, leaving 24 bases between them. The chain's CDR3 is CALGEDTTLYPSCTDKLIF. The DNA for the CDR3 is TGTGCTCTTGGGGAGGATACTACCTTGTACCCTTCGTGCACCGATAAACTCATCTTT.

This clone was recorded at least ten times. This chain's CDR3 is CALGELWALGFQYTDKLIF. CDR3 DNA: TGTGCTCTTGGGGAACTATGGGCCCTTGGATTTCAGTACACCGATAAACTCATCTTT. This chain uses TRDV1 with TRDJ1; D is unresolved. The V gene's germline CDR1 is TSWWSYY and CDR2 QGS. V lost 0 bases, J lost 0 bases, and 20 bases lay in between. This CDR3 has 19 residues.

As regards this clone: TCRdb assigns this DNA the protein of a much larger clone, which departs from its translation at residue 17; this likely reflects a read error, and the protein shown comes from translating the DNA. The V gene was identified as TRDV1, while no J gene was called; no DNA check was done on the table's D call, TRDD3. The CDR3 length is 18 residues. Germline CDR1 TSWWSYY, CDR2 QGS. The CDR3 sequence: CALGERTGGREYTDKLTF. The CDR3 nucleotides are TGTGCTCTTGGGGAACGGACTGGGGGACGTGAGTACACCGATAAACTCACCTTT.

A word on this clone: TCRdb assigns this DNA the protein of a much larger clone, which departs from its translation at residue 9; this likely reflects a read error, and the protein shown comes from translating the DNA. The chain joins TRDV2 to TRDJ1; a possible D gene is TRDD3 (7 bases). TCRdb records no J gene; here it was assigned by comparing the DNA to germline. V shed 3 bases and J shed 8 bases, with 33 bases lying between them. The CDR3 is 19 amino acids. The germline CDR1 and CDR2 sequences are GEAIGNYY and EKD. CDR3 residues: CACDPLGGGPSEVDSKLIF. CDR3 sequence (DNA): TGTGCCTGTGACCCCCTGGGGGGGGGCCCTTCCGAGGTGGACAGCAAACTCATCTTT.

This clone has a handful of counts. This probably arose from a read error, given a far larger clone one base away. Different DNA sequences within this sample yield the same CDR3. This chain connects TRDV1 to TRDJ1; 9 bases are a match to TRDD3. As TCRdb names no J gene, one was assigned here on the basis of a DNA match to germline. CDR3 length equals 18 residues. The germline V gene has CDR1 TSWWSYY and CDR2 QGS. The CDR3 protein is CALGEGGGYPTGTDKLIF. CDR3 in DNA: TGTGCTCTTGGGGAAGGTGGGGGATATCCAACGGGTACCGACAAACTCATCTTT.

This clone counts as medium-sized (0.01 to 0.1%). The CDR3 DNA is TGTGCCTGTGACACCCTCTCCCCGGGGGGCACCGATAAACTCATCTTT. Translation gives CACDTLSPGGTDKLIF. The genes are TRDV2 and TRDJ1, with D possibly TRDD3 on 5 matching bases. Trimming pared 0 bases from V and 1 base from J, leaving 14 bases between. This CDR3 is built from 16 residues. The V gene's germline CDR1 is GEAIGNYY and CDR2 EKD.

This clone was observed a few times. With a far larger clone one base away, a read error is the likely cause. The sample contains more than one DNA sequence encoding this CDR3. CDR3 loop: CACDTVKGVSTGGYPDTDKLIF. The CDR3 DNA is TGTGCCTGTGACACCGTTAAGGGAGTTAGTACCGGGGGATACCCCGACACCGATAAACTCATCTTT. The genes are TRDV2 and TRDJ1; the match to TRDD3 covers 9 bases. Since TCRdb gives no J gene, matching the DNA to germline was used here to assign it. Trimming at V came to 0 bases and at J to 0 bases, leaving 22 bases not matched to a gene. Germline V CDR1 and CDR2: GEAIGNYY, EKD. The CDR3 extends over 22 amino acids.

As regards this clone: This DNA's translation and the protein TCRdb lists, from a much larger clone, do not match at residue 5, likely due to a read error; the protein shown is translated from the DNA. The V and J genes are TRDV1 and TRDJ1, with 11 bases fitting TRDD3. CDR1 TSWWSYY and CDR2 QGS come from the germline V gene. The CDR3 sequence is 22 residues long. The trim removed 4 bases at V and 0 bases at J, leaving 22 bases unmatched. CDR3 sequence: CALGGPSYGLLGDICYTDKLIF. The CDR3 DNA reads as TGTGCTCTTGGGGGACCTTCCTACGGTCTACTGGGGGATATTTGCTACACCGATAAACTCATCTTT.

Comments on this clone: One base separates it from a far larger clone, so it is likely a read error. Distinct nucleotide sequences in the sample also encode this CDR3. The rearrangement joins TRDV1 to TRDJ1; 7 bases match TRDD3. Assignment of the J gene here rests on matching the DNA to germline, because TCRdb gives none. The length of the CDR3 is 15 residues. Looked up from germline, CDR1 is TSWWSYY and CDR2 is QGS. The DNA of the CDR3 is TGTGCCCTCGTACTTGTGCTGGGGGACACCGATAAACTCATCTTT. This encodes CALVLVLGDTDKLIF.

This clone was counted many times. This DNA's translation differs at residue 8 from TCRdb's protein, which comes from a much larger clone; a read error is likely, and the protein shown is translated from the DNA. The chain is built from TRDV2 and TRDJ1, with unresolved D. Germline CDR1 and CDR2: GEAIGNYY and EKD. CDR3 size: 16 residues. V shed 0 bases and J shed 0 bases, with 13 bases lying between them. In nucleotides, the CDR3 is TGTGCCTGTGACACCGTCGGAGGCGCGTACACCGATAAACTCATCTTT. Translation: CACDTVGGAYTDKLIF.

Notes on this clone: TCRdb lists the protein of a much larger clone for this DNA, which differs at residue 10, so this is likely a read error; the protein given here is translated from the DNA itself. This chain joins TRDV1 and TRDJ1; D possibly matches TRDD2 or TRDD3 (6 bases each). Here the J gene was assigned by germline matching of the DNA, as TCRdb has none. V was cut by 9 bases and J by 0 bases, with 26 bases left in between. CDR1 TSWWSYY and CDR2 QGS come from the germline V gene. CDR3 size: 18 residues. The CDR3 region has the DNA TGTGCTCTCCTACCGTCCTACGGGGGACACGGGTACACCGATAAACTCATCTTT. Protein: CALLPSYGGHGYTDKLIF.

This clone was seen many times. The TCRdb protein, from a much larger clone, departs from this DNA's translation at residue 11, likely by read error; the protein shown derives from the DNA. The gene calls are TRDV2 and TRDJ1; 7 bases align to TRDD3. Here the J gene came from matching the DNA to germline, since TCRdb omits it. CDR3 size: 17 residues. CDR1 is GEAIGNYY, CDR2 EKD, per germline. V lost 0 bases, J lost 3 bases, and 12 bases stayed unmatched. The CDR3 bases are TGTGCCTGTGACACCATTGCCCGGGGGGATCCTCCCGATAAACTCATCTTT. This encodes CACDTIARGDPPDKLIF.

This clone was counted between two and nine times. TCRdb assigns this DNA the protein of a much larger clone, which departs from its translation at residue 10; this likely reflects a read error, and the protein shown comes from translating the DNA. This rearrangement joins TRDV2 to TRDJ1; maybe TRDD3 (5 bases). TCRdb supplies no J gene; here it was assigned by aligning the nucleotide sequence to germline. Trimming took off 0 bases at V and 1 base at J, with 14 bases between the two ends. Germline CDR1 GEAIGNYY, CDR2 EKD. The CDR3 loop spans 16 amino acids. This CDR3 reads CACDTPGGLCTDKLIF. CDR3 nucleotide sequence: TGTGCCTGTGACACCCCAGGGGGGTTGTGCACCGATAAACTCATCTTT.

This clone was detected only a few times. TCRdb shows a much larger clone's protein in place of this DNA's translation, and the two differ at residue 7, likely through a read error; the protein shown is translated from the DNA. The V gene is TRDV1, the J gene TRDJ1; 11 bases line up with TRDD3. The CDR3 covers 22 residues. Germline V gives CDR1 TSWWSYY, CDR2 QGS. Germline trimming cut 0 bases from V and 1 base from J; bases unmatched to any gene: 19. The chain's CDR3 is CALGELSHPSWGIQPSTDKLIF. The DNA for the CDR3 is TGTGCTCTTGGGGAACTATCACATCCTAGCTGGGGGATACAACCCTCCACCGATAAACTCATCTTT.

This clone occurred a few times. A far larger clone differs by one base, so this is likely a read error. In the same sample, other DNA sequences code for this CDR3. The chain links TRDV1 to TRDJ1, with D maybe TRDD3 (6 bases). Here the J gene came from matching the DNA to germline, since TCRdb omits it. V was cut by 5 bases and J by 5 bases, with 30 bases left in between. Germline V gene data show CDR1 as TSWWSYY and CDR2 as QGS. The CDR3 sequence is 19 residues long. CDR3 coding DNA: TGTGCTCTTGGGTTCCGTAAGGGTCCCTGGGATATTAAGACTGATAAACTCATCTTT. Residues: CALGFRKGPWDIKTDKLIF.

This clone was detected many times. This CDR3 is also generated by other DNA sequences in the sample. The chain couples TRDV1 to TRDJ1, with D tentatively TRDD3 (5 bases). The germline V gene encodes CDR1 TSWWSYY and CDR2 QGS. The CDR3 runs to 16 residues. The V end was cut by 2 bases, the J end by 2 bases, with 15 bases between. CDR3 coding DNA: TGTGCTCTTGGGGAAGATCATAGAAGGGATACCGATAAACTCATCTTT. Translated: CALGEDHRRDTDKLIF.

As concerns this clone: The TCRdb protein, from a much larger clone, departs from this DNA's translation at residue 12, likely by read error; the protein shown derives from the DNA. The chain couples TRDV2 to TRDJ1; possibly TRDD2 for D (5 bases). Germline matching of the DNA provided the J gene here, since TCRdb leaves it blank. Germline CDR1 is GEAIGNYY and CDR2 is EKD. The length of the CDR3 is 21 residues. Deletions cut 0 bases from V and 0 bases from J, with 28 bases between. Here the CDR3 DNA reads TGTGCCTGTGACACCTCCCCTACGTACTCCTGGAGGACCCGGTACACCGATAAACTCATCTTT. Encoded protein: CACDTSPTYSWRTRYTDKLIF.

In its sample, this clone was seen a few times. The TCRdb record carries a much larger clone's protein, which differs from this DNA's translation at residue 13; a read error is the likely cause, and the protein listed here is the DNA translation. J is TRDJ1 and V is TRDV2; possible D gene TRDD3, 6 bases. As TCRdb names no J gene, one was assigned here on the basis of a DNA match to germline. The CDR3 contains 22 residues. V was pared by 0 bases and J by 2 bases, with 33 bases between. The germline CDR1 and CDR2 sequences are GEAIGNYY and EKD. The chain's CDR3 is CACDTVVSLRLGGTRGTDKLIF. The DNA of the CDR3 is TGTGCCTGTGACACCGTTGTTTCCTTACGTTTGGGGGGTACGCGAGGAACCGATAAACTCATCTTT.

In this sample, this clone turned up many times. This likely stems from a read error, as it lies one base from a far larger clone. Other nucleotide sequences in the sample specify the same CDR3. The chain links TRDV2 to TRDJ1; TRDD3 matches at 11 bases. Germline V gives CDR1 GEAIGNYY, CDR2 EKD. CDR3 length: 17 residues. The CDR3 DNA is TGTGCCTGTGACCTGGTACTGGGGGATAGCACGACCGACAAACTCATCTTT. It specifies CACDLVLGDSTTDKLIF.

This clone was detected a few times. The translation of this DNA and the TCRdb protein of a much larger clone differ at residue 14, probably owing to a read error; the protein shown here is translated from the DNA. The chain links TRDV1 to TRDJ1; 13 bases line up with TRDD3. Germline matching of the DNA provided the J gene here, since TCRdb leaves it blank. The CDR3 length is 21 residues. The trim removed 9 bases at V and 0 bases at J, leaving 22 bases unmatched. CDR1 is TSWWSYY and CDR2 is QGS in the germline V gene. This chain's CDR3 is CALQSGPPFTGGYVYTDKLIF. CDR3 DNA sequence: TGTGCTCTGCAGTCGGGGCCTCCGTTTACTGGGGGATACGTGTACACCGATAAACTCATCTTT.

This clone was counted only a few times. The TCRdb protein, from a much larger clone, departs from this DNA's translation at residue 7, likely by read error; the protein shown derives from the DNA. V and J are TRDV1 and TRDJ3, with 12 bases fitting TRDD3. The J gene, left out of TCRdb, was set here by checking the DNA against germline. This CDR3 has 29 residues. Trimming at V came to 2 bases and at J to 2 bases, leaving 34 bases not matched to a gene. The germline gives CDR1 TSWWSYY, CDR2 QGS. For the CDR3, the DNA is TGTGCTCTTGGGGAAAATGCTACCCTCCCTTGGGTGCGTCTTACTGGGGGATACCCACCGACCTGGGACACCCGACAGATGTTTTTC. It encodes CALGENATLPWVRLTGGYPPTWDTRQMFF.

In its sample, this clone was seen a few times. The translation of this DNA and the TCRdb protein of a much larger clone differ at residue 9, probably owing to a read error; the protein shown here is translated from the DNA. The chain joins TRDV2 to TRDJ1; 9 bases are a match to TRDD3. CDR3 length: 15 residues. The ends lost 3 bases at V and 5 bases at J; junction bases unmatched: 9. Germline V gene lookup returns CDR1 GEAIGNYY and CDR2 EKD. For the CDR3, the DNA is TGTGCCTGTGACCCAGTACTGGGGGAGGGAGATAAACTCATCTTT. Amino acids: CACDPVLGEGDKLIF.

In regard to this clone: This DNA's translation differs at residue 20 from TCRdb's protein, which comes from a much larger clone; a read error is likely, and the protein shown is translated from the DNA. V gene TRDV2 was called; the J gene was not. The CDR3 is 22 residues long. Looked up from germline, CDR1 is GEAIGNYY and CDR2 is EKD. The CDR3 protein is CACDTVSPTIPDKGTGQAQPFF. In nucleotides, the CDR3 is TGTGCCTGTGACACCGTTTCCCCTACCATTCCGGATAAAGGGACTGGCCAAGCACAACCCTTCTTT.